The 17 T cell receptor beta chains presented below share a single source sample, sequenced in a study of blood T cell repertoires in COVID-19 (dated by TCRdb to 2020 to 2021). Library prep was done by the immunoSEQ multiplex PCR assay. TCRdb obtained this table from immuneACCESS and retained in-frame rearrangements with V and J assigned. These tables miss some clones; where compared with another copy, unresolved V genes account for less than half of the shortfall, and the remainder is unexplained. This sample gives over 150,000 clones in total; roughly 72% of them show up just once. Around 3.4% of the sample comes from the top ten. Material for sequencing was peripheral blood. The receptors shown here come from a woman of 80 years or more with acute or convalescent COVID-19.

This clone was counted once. CDR3 sequence reads: CASSLAGISYEQYF. CDR3 coding DNA: TGCGCCAGCAGCTTGGCGGGTATTTCCTACGAGCAGTACTTC. V is TRBV5-1 and J is TRBJ2-7; D ambiguous. The CDR3 extends over 14 amino acids. Trimming removed 0 bases at V and 1 base at J, with 8 bases between. From germline, CDR1 is SGHRS and CDR2 YFSETQ.

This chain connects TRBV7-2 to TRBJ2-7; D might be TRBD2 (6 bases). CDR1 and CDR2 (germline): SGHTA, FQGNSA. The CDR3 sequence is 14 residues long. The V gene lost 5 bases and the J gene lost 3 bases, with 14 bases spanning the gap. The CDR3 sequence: CASSPSGTLYEQYF. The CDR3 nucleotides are TGTGCCAGCAGCCCATCCGGGACTCTCTACGAGCAGTACTTC.

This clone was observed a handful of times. CDR3 loop: CASTQDRGNRVGYTF. The CDR3 coding sequence is TGTGCCAGCACCCAGGACAGGGGGAACAGGGTTGGCTACACCTTC. The gene calls are TRBV6-5 and TRBJ1-2; 10 nucleotides match TRBD1. Germline CDR1 is MNHEY and CDR2 is SVGAGI. This CDR3 region has 15 residues. The J segment lost 7 bases and the V segment lost 7 bases, leaving 12 bases of the junction unmatched.

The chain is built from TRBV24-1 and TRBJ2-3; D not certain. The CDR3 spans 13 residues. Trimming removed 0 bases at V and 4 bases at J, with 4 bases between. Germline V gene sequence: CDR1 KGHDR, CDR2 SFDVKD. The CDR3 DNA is TGTGCCACCAGTGATTTGGCGTCAGATACGCAGTATTTT. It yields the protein CATSDLASDTQYF.

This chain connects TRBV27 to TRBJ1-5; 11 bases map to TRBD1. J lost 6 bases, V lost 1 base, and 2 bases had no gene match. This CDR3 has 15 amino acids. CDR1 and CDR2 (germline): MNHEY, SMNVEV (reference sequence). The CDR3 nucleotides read TGTGCCAGCAGTTTATGGGGACAGGGGGGTCAGCCCCAGCATTTT. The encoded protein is CASSLWGQGGQPQHF.

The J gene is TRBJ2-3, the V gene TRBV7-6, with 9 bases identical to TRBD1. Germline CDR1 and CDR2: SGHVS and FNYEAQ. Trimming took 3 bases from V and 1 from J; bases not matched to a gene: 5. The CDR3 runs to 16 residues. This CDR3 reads CASSLGRDRGTDTQYF. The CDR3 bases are TGTGCCAGCAGCTTGGGCCGGGACAGGGGCACAGATACGCAGTATTTT.

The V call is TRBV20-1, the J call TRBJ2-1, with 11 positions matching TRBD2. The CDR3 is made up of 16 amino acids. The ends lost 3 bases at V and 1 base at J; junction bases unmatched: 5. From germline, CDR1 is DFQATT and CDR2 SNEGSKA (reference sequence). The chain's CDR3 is CSASGIAGGSYNEQFF. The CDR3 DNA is TGCAGTGCTAGTGGAATAGCGGGGGGGTCCTACAATGAGCAGTTCTTC.

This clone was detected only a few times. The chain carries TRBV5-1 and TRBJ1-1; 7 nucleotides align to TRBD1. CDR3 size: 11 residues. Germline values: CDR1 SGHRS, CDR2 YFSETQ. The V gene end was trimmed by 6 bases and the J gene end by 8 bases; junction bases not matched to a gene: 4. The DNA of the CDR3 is TGCGCCAGCACAAACAGGGGCGAAGCTTTCTTT. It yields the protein CASTNRGEAFF.

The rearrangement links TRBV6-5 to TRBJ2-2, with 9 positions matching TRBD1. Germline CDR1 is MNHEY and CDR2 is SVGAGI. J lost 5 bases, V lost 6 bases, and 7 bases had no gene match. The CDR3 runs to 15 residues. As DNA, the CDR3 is TGTGCCAGCAGGACACAGGGGGCGCGGACCGGGGAGCTGTTTTTT. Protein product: CASRTQGARTGELFF.

Written as DNA, the CDR3 is TGTGCCAGCAGCTTATTTAGTGCCAGGCATGGCTACACCTTC. Its protein is CASSLFSARHGYTF. This chain connects TRBV7-8 to TRBJ1-2; D is unresolved. V was cut by 2 bases and J by 6 bases, with 13 bases left in between. CDR1 and CDR2 from the germline V gene are SGHVS and FQNEAQ. The CDR3 contains 14 residues.

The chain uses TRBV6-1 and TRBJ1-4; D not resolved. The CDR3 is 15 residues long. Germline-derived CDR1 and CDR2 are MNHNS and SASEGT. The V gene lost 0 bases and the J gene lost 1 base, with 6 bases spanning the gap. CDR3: CASSEARRTNEKLFF. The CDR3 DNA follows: TGTGCCAGCAGTGAAGCTCGCAGAACTAATGAAAAACTGTTTTTT.

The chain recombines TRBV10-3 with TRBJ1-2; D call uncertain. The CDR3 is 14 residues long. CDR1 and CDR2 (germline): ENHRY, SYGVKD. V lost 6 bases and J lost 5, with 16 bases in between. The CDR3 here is CAISPSQGGYGYTF. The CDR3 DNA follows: TGTGCCATCAGCCCCTCGCAAGGAGGTTATGGCTACACCTTC.

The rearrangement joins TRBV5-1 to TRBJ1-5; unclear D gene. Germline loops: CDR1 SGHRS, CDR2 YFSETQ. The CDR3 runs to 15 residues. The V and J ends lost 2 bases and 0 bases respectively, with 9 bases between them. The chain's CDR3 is CASSLTPDSNQPQHF. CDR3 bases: TGCGCCAGCAGCTTAACTCCCGATAGCAATCAGCCCCAGCATTTT.

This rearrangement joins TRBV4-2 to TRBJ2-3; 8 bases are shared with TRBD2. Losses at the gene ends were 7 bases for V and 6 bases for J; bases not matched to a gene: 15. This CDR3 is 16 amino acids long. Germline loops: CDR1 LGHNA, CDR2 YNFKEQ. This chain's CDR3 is CASNPAGDSQQDTQYF. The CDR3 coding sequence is TGTGCCAGCAACCCAGCGGGAGATTCGCAGCAGGATACGCAGTATTTT.

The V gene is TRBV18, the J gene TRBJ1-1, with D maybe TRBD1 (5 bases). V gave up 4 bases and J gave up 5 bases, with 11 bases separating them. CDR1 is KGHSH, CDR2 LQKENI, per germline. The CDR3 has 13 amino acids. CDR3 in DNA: TGTGCCAGCTCACTAGGGGTGCGGACTGAAGCTTTCTTT. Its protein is CASSLGVRTEAFF.

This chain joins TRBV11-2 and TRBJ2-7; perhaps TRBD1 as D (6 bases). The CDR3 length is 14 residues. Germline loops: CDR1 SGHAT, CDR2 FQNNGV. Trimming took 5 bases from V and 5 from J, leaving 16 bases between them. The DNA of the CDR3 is TGTGCCAGCAGCCCTCTGGGAAAGGGGGACGAGCAGTACTTC. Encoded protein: CASSPLGKGDEQYF.

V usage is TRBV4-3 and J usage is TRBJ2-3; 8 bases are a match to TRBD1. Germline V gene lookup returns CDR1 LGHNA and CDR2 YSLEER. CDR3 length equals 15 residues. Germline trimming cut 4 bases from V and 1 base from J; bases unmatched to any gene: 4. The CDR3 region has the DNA TGCGCCAGCAGCCTCCAGGGACAGGGCACAGATACGCAGTATTTT. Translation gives CASSLQGQGTDTQYF.